The 12 T cell receptor beta chains below all came from one sample that was sequenced in a study of cytomegalovirus exposure and HLA in healthy donors. The PCR was carried out with 60 Vbeta primers and 13 Jbeta primers. Repertoires were generated with immunoSEQ multiplex PCR, while TCRdb's copy carries only in-frame clones and drops some. The sample carries 100,000 or so clones, roughly 13% recorded once. Sequencing was performed on PBMCs. The origin of the receptors is a man aged 40-49 years in good health and CMV-seropositive.

This sequence joins TRBV29-1 and TRBJ1-5, with D tentatively TRBD1 (5 bases). The CDR3 extends over 14 amino acids. The V gene lost 6 bases and the J gene lost 1 base, with 13 bases spanning the gap. CDR1 SQVTM and CDR2 ANQGSEA come from the germline V gene. CDR3 sequence: CSVQIGGSNQPQHF. CDR3 DNA sequence: TGCAGCGTCCAAATTGGGGGGAGCAATCAGCCCCAGCATTTT.

This clone was picked up a small number of times. This sequence joins TRBV6-4 and TRBJ1-2, with 12 bases identical to TRBD1. The CDR3 covers 13 residues. From germline, CDR1 is MRHNA and CDR2 SNTAGT. Losses at the gene ends were 5 bases for V and 8 bases for J; bases not matched to a gene: 3. CDR3 nucleotides: TGTGCCAGCAGTTACGGGACAGGGGGCGGCTACACCTTC. Protein: CASSYGTGGGYTF.

This clone came up a few times. J is TRBJ2-7 and V is TRBV10-3, with 11 bases identical to TRBD1. The V segment lost 4 bases and the J segment 2 bases; nucleotides outside the gene matches: 4. The CDR3 covers 15 residues. Germline assignment: CDR1 ENHRY and CDR2 SYGVKD. The CDR3 DNA reads TGTGCCATCAGTGGGTGGGACAGGGGGACCTACGAGCAGTACTTC. Protein product: CAISGWDRGTYEQYF.

This clone was detected only a few times. The V and J genes are TRBV19 and TRBJ1-5; 9 bases match TRBD1. This CDR3 is built from 15 residues. Germline values: CDR1 LNHDA, CDR2 SQIVND (reference sequence). V lost 6 bases and J lost 4; bases outside the gene matches: 7. The CDR3: CASSPGQGPNQPQHF. The CDR3 region has the DNA TGTGCCAGTAGCCCGGGACAGGGCCCAAATCAGCCCCAGCATTTT.

Turning to this clone: At one end, the junction sequence differs from germline, possibly due to a read error. Other nucleotide sequences in the sample specify the same CDR3. V usage is TRBV4-1 and J usage is TRBJ2-5; TRBD2 aligns across 11 bases. Germline V lookup: CDR1 MGHRA, CDR2 YSYEKL. The CDR3 runs to 16 residues. CDR3 region: CDSSQDAGTSGRRQYF. In nucleotides, the CDR3 is TGCGACAGCAGCCAAGACGCCGGGACTAGCGGACGACGGCAGTACTTC.

The chain joins TRBV5-1 to TRBJ1-3, with a weak D call TRBD1 (6 bases). Germline-derived CDR1 and CDR2 are SGHRS and YFSETQ. Trimming took off 4 bases at V and 6 bases at J, with 14 bases between the two ends. The CDR3 is made up of 14 amino acids. The CDR3 sequence: CASSRGGAENTIYF. CDR3 coding DNA: TGCGCCAGCAGCCGCGGGGGGGCGGAAAACACCATATATTTT.

V is TRBV4-3 and J is TRBJ2-7, with D perhaps TRBD1 (5 bases). This CDR3 contains 15 residues. The V gene's germline CDR1 is LGHNA and CDR2 YSLEER. Between the trimmed V and J ends, which lost 3 bases and 0 bases, there was a span of 12 bases. This CDR3 is CASSQGLPSSYEQYF. DNA for the CDR3: TGCGCCAGCAGCCAGGGGCTCCCCAGCTCCTACGAGCAGTACTTC.

This clone was seen a few times. The genes are TRBV7-9 and TRBJ2-7; D gene ambiguous. Trimming left V 5 bases short and J 2 bases short, with 13 bases between. The CDR3 runs 14 residues. Germline assignment: CDR1 SEHNR and CDR2 FQNEAQ (reference sequence). CDR3 bases: TGTGCCAGCAGCCCATCTTCAAACACCTACGAGCAGTACTTC. Translation gives CASSPSSNTYEQYF.

The table lists this clone with a count of one. The chain is built from TRBV18 and TRBJ2-7; 14 bases map to TRBD2. Trimming at V came to 4 bases and at J to 1 base, leaving 18 bases not matched to a gene. The germline V gene encodes CDR1 KGHSH and CDR2 LQKENI. The CDR3 is made up of 21 amino acids. CDR3 residues: CASSLLFSRTSGGRSSYEQYF. In DNA form, the CDR3 reads TGTGCCAGCTCACTCTTATTTTCTCGGACTAGCGGGGGGAGATCGTCCTACGAGCAGTACTTC.

The J gene is TRBJ1-2, the V gene TRBV6-6; D ambiguous. This CDR3 has 15 residues. The V gene's germline CDR1 is MNHNY and CDR2 SVGAGI (reference sequence). The V end lost 5 bases, the J end lost 5 bases, and 18 bases lay between the germline ends. The CDR3 DNA is TGTGCCAGCAGTCCTTCTCCTGTCGGTAGTTATGGCTACACCTTC. The encoded protein is CASSPSPVGSYGYTF.

The chain carries TRBV29-1 and TRBJ1-2, with unresolved D. Germline CDR1 and CDR2: SQVTM and ANQGSEA. Trimming left V 1 base short and J 11 bases short, with 14 bases between. The CDR3 is 12 amino acids. The CDR3 protein is CSVEVPLGLYTF. The CDR3 DNA reads as TGCAGCGTTGAAGTCCCCCTTGGTCTATACACCTTC.

A few counts support this clone. The rearrangement uses TRBV18 and TRBJ2-7, with 12 bases fitting TRBD2. V was clipped by 1 base and J by 7 bases; unmatched bases: 11. CDR1 is KGHSH and CDR2 is LQKENI in the germline V gene. CDR3 size: 17 residues. CDR3: CASSPLPLAGGPQEQYF. For the CDR3, the DNA is TGTGCCAGCTCACCACTTCCCCTAGCGGGAGGGCCGCAAGAGCAGTACTTC.